A selection of T cell receptor beta chains follows, all from one sample in a study of a mutant IDH1 vaccine in newly diagnosed glioma. Repertoires were generated with immunoSEQ multiplex PCR, while TCRdb's copy carries only in-frame clones and drops some. The table records tens of thousands of clones, less than 85% of them present only once. These receptors are not linked to any known antigen. The sample here was PBMCs, taken from a glioma patient whose treatment included an IDH1 peptide vaccine. The source is a woman between 40 and 50 years old with glioma. Some clones in this sample may be carry-over from other donors' samples. Each CDR3 is given with its conserved first and last residue. D genes are given only for firm matches. For some rows the clone size is stated as once, few or many, or as a class when expanded; others skip it.

TRBJ2-7 . . TRBV9 14 CASSRGQMGYEQYF TGTGCCAGCAGCCGCGGGCAGATGGGCTACGAGCAGTACTTC
TRBJ2-2 . TRBD2 TRBV6-5 16 CASSYSRRTSTGELFF TGTGCCAGCAGTTACTCGCGACGGACTAGCACCGGGGAGCTGTTTTTT
TRBJ1-5 . . TRBV10-3 14 CAISERQGDQPQHF TGTGCCATCAGTGAGCGGCAGGGTGATCAGCCCCAGCATTTT
TRBJ1-1 . . TRBV27 12 CASSPPQGRAFF TGTGCCAGCAGTCCTCCCCAGGGCAGGGCTTTCTTT
TRBJ1-1 . . TRBV7-2 15 CASSLVGQANTEAFF TGTGCCAGCAGCTTAGTAGGCCAGGCGAACACTGAAGCTTTCTTT
TRBJ1-5 . . TRBV4-1 12 CASSHKGQPQHF TGCGCCAGCAGCCATAAAGGTCAGCCCCAGCATTTT
TRBJ1-2 . . TRBV5-5 16 CASSLRSGMSSYGYTF TGTGCCAGCAGCCTGCGGTCCGGGATGTCGAGCTATGGCTACACCTTC
TRBJ2-7 . . TRBV18 14 CASSLSGLTYEQYF TGTGCCAGCTCACTCTCCGGGTTGACCTACGAGCAGTACTTC
TRBJ2-5 once TRBD1 TRBV25-1 13 CASSRGTDSGQYF TGTGCCTCCTCCAGGGGGACCGATTCGGGGCAGTACTTC
TRBJ1-1 . . TRBV6-5 11 CASSGYTEAFF TGTGCCAGCAGTGGTTACACTGAAGCTTTCTTT
TRBJ1-5 once . TRBV6-1 12 CASVDSNQPQHF TGTGCCAGCGTTGATTCCAATCAGCCCCAGCATTTT
TRBJ2-1 . TRBD2 TRBV7-2 14 CASSGGGDYNEQFF TGTGCCAGCAGCGGCGGGGGGGATTACAATGAGCAGTTCTTC
TRBJ2-5 . TRBD2 TRBV5-4 12 CAGGLAEGTQYF TGTGCCGGGGGACTAGCGGAAGGGACCCAGTACTTC
TRBJ1-5 . . TRBV5-6 15 CASSLFMAGSQPQHF TGTGCCAGCAGCTTGTTTATGGCAGGGAGTCAGCCGCAGCATTTT
TRBJ1-5 . TRBD1 TRBV5-1 13 CASSRDREQPQHF TGCGCCAGCAGCCGGGACAGGGAACAGCCCCAGCATTTT
TRBJ2-4 . TRBD1 TRBV6-1 19 CASSGLRTGGPKAKNIQYF TGTGCCAGCAGTGGTTTACGGACAGGGGGTCCCAAAGCCAAAAACATTCAGTACTTC
TRBJ1-2 . . TRBV4-3 14 CASSQEWANYGYTF TGCGCCAGCAGCCAAGAGTGGGCTAACTATGGCTACACCTTC
TRBJ1-1 . . TRBV12-5 15 CASGLVVTHATEAFF TGTGCTAGTGGTTTGGTAGTGACCCACGCCACTGAAGCTTTCTTT
TRBJ2-7 . . TRBV27 13 CASSYGLNYEQYF TGTGCCAGCAGTTACGGACTGAACTACGAGCAGTACTTC
TRBJ2-1 . . TRBV19 13 CASSIANNNEQFF TGTGCCAGTAGTATAGCAAACAACAATGAGCAGTTCTTC
TRBJ1-2 . TRBD1 TRBV27 15 CASSSKTGEGYGYTF TGTGCCAGCAGTTCCAAGACAGGGGAGGGCTATGGCTACACCTTC
TRBJ2-1 . . TRBV6-5 15 CASSLEASSYNEQFF TGTGCCAGCAGTTTGGAGGCGAGCTCCTACAATGAGCAGTTCTTC
TRBJ2-5 . TRBD2 TRBV6-1 14 CASRGLAFEETQYF TGTGCCAGCAGAGGACTAGCTTTCGAAGAGACCCAGTACTTC
TRBJ1-2 few TRBD1 TRBV2 14 CASSTGTGGYGYTF TGTGCCAGCTCAACAGGGACAGGGGGATATGGCTACACCTTC
TRBJ1-1 . . TRBV2 14 CASRALQGNTEAFF TGTGCCAGCCGGGCCTTACAAGGGAACACTGAAGCTTTCTTT
TRBJ2-2 once . TRBV30 14 CAWSEHANTGELFF TGTGCCTGGAGTGAACATGCGAACACCGGGGAGCTGTTTTTT
TRBJ1-1 few . TRBV6-4 14 CASRSTRVETEAFF TGTGCCAGCAGAAGTACTCGGGTAGAGACTGAAGCTTTCTTT
TRBJ2-4 once TRBD1 TRBV25-1 16 CASRADPGQGFDIQYF TGTGCCAGCAGGGCTGATCCGGGACAGGGTTTTGACATTCAGTACTTC
TRBJ2-1 . TRBD1 TRBV4-1 17 CASSPSTGPYSYNEQFF TGCGCCAGCAGCCCTTCGACAGGGCCCTACTCCTACAATGAGCAGTTCTTC
TRBJ1-2 . . TRBV19 16 CASSIGVQGSKNGYTF TGTGCCAGTAGTATCGGCGTCCAGGGGAGTAAAAATGGCTACACCTTC
TRBJ1-4 . . TRBV7-9 14 CASRGTGGSEKLFF TGTGCCAGCAGGGGAACGGGGGGCAGCGAAAAACTGTTTTTT
TRBJ1-2 few . TRBV29-1 13 CSVEVVQGSGYTF TGCAGCGTTGAAGTGGTACAGGGAAGTGGCTACACCTTC
TRBJ2-7 . TRBD2 TRBV27 16 CASSPWLAGKTYEQYF TGTGCCAGCAGTCCCTGGCTAGCGGGCAAGACCTACGAGCAGTACTTC
TRBJ1-3 . . TRBV6-1 17 CASSEALLLKAGNTIYF TGTGCCAGCAGTGAAGCGCTTCTCCTAAAGGCTGGAAACACCATATATTTT
TRBJ2-5 . . TRBV2 16 CASSSLFDSDVETQYF TGTGCCAGCAGTTCCCTATTCGACTCCGACGTGGAGACCCAGTACTTC
TRBJ2-5 . TRBD1 TRBV2 14 CASSPGQVGETQYF TGTGCCAGCAGCCCGGGACAGGTGGGGGAGACCCAGTACTTC
TRBJ2-7 . TRBD2 TRBV4-2 18 CASSRVEASGGDFYEQYF TGTGCCAGCAGCCGAGTTGAGGCTAGCGGGGGGGACTTCTACGAGCAGTACTTC
TRBJ2-7 . . TRBV19 11 CASRQGIEQYF TGTGCCAGTAGGCAGGGCATCGAGCAGTACTTC
TRBJ1-3 . . TRBV6-1 10 CASSENTIYF TGTGCCAGCAGTGAAAACACCATATATTTT